These T cell receptor beta chains were read from a single sample in a study of blood T cell repertoires in COVID-19. Libraries were prepared by immunoSEQ multiplex PCR; TCRdb keeps only in-frame clonotypes and omits some of them. The sample consists of 150,000 to 200,000 clones, roughly 80% of them appearing once. Sequencing was done on a sample of peripheral blood. The receptor set was obtained from a man between 60 and 70 years old with active or convalescent COVID-19. The CDR3 runs from the conserved cysteine through the conserved F or W. Each record gives: CDR3 protein, J gene, clone size, V gene, D gene. A D gene is named only where the DNA matches it firmly. Size values are once, few and many counts, or a class for expanded clones, and some rows have none.

CASSSLLEALYTQYF TRBJ2-3 . TRBV7-8 .
CASSPQRGKNSPLHF TRBJ1-6 . TRBV18 .
CASSFFPGVNSPLHF TRBJ1-6 . TRBV12-1 .
CSVEDLGGDYGYTF TRBJ1-2 . TRBV29-1 .
CASSSLAWNEQFF TRBJ2-1 . TRBV7-3 .
CASSLSSEEFF TRBJ2-1 many TRBV12-3/TRBV12-4 .
CASSVDPGSNTGELFF TRBJ2-2 . TRBV9 .
CASSPPRDHNSPLHF TRBJ1-6 . TRBV28 .
CASSSRAGGESVSPLHF TRBJ1-6 few TRBV18 TRBD1
CASSDLGSGTSLGYTF TRBJ1-2 . TRBV25-1 .
CATGPSHGYTF TRBJ1-2 . TRBV28 .
CASATSGGSNEQFF TRBJ2-1 . TRBV5-1 TRBD2
CASSSLRLAQLGRGTDTQYF TRBJ2-3 . TRBV27 .
CASSSGTEVGPSTDTQYF TRBJ2-3 . TRBV27 TRBD1
CSGLGVGYTF TRBJ1-2 . TRBV20-1 .
CAGSAGGPETQYF TRBJ2-5 . TRBV7-2 TRBD2
CAWSDPGLLSGANVLTF TRBJ2-6 few TRBV30 .
CASSPFAESSGNTIYF TRBJ1-3 . TRBV18 .
CASSQGPGEEKLFF TRBJ1-4 . TRBV4-2 .
CASTLGGALNEQYF TRBJ2-7 . TRBV7-9 .
CSARDSSTEAFF TRBJ1-1 . TRBV29-1 TRBD1
CASSLGRGGEQYF TRBJ2-7 . TRBV11-2 .
CAWSDTDTEAFF TRBJ1-1 . TRBV30 .
CAISKTGEGNQPQHF TRBJ1-5 . TRBV10-3 TRBD1
CASTRQGVSGNTIYF TRBJ1-3 . TRBV19 TRBD1
CASSVTGGGELFF TRBJ2-2 . TRBV9 TRBD2
CASRVFPDGYTF TRBJ1-2 . TRBV19 .
CASSPRGRTEKLFF TRBJ1-4 . TRBV7-2 TRBD1
CASSSAPGLAGVEEQFF TRBJ2-1 . TRBV7-9 TRBD2
CASSLGTDSTQYF TRBJ2-3 . TRBV12-3/TRBV12-4 .
CASSYLAPWEQYF TRBJ2-7 few TRBV6-2/TRBV6-3 .
CASSQEGGQGNQPQHF TRBJ1-5 . TRBV4-3 .
CAWTRGEGQPQHF TRBJ1-5 once TRBV30 .
CSVVRQGLGKAFF TRBJ1-1 few TRBV29-1 TRBD1
CASTLTGVNTEAFF TRBJ1-1 . TRBV28 TRBD1
CASSVRTGIGEQYF TRBJ2-7 . TRBV9 TRBD1
CASSLDGGGGNEQFF TRBJ2-1 . TRBV5-4 TRBD2
CASSPYGLAGGEQYF TRBJ2-7 few TRBV4-2 TRBD2
CASSQGTGGTNEKLFF TRBJ1-4 . TRBV4-3 TRBD1
CASSPGGYHSPLHF TRBJ1-6 . TRBV6-5 .
CASSPRQGYGYEQYF TRBJ2-7 . TRBV18 .